These T cell receptor beta chains were read from a single sample in a study of cytomegalovirus exposure and HLA in healthy donors. TCRdb's copy holds only in-frame clones and misses some; the assay was immunoSEQ multiplex PCR. The sample has about 140,000 clones, about four fifths seen once. Specimen: PBMCs. The origin of the receptors is a male donor in good health and CMV-seronegative. Both conserved end residues are part of each CDR3. A D gene is named only where the DNA matches it firmly. Size values are once, few and many counts, or a class for expanded clones, and some rows have none.

j_call v_call clone_size d_call cdr3_nt cdr3_aa
TRBJ2-1 TRBV5-5 - - TGTGCCAGCAGCTTGGTACGGTACAATGAGCAGTTCTTC CASSLVRYNEQFF
TRBJ1-1 TRBV5-6 - - TGTGCCAGCAGCGTACGCGCGGGACGGCAGAACACTGAAGCTTTCTTT CASSVRAGRQNTEAFF
TRBJ2-2 TRBV27 - - TGTGCCAGCACCTACGGGGTCCCCGGGGAGCTGTTTTTT CASTYGVPGELFF
TRBJ2-5 TRBV2 once TRBD1 TGTGCCAGCAGGCCCCGGACAGGGGGGGCTCAAGAGACCCAGTACTTC CASRPRTGGAQETQYF
TRBJ1-6 TRBV21-1 - - TGTGCCAGCAGCAATGGTCAGATGCAGGAAAATTCACCCCTCCACTTT CASSNGQMQENSPLHF
TRBJ2-7 TRBV29-1 - TRBD2 TGCAGCGTTGAAGTAGAGGGCGGGGGCTACGAGCAGTACTTC CSVEVEGGGYEQYF
TRBJ1-1 TRBV19 - TRBD1 TGTGCCAGTAGTTCCCGAGGGACAGGGGTTAACACTGAAGCTTTCTTT CASSSRGTGVNTEAFF
TRBJ1-6 TRBV29-1 once TRBD1 TGCAGCGTTACACAGGGGGCGAAAAATTCACCCCTCCACTTT CSVTQGAKNSPLHF
TRBJ2-3 TRBV27 - - TGTGCCAGCAGTTCCGTTTGGGCAGGAGGTGGGGATACGCAGTATTTT CASSSVWAGGGDTQYF
TRBJ2-3 TRBV7-2 - TRBD2 TGTGCCAGCAGCTTAGCGCGGGGTAGCGGGGCGACAGATACGCAGTATTTT CASSLARGSGATDTQYF
TRBJ1-5 TRBV27 once TRBD1 TGTGCCAGCAGCCCAGGGGGCTGGAATCAGCCCCAGCATTTT CASSPGGWNQPQHF
TRBJ1-6 TRBV27 - - TGTGCCAGCAGTTTACAGATGCACCGGGGCCGAGGGGACTATTCGTCACCCCTCCACTTT CASSLQMHRGRGDYSSPLHF
TRBJ1-6 TRBV2 - - TGTGCCAGCAGTGAACAGGGATTAGGTTCACCCCTCCACTTT CASSEQGLGSPLHF
TRBJ2-7 TRBV27 - TRBD2 TGTGCCAGCACTCAAATGTGGGAGGGGCCATCCTACGAGCAGTACTTC CASTQMWEGPSYEQYF
TRBJ1-6 TRBV7-2 - TRBD1 TGTGCCAGCAGCTACCAGGGGGGCGGCAGGGCCAATTCACCCCTCCACTTT CASSYQGGGRANSPLHF
TRBJ2-1 TRBV5-5 - - TGTGCCAGCAGCTTGACGGGAGCTACGTACAATGAGCAGTTCTTC CASSLTGATYNEQFF
TRBJ2-2 TRBV6-4 - TRBD1 TGTGCCAGCAGTGACTCGGACAGGGACACCGGGGAGCTGTTTTTT CASSDSDRDTGELFF
TRBJ1-1 TRBV6-5 - TRBD1 TGTCCCAGCAGGGCCCAGGGGGGTATGAACACTGAAGCTTTCTTT CPSRAQGGMNTEAFF
TRBJ2-3 TRBV9 - - TGTGCCAGCAGCGTAGAGGGGCTCACTTGGACAGATACGCAGTATTTT CASSVEGLTWTDTQYF
TRBJ2-7 TRBV6-1 - - TGTGCCAGTACAGTGAGTCACGGTGGGTGGGAGCAGTACTTC CASTVSHGGWEQYF
TRBJ2-7 TRBV5-1 - TRBD2 TGCGCCAGCAGCTTGGACGTCCTAGCGGGGGGCACAACCTACGAGCAGTACTTC CASSLDVLAGGTTYEQYF
TRBJ2-7 TRBV9 - - TGTGCCAGCAGCGTAGCGTGGAGATCCTACGAGCAGTACTTC CASSVAWRSYEQYF
TRBJ2-7 TRBV30 - - TGTGCCTGGAGTGTAGGGGGTACTCTCTACGAGCAGTACTTC CAWSVGGTLYEQYF
TRBJ1-1 TRBV6-5 - - TGTGCCAGCAGTGAAACGACAGGAGAAGCTTTCTTT CASSETTGEAFF
TRBJ1-2 TRBV4-1 once - TGCGCCAGCAGCCAAGGGAGGCCTCATAACTATGGCTACACCTTC CASSQGRPHNYGYTF
TRBJ1-1 TRBV5-4 - - TGTGCCAGCAGCTCATACGGACAGTCTTGGGGTGAAGCTTTCTTT CASSSYGQSWGEAFF
TRBJ1-1 TRBV19 - - TGTGCCAGTACCATTGGAGTAGAAGCTTTCTTT CASTIGVEAFF
TRBJ1-5 TRBV4-1 once TRBD1 TGCGCCAGCAGCCAAGACCCGGGACAGGGGGTAAGGCAGCCCCAGCATTTT CASSQDPGQGVRQPQHF
TRBJ1-2 TRBV14 - - TGTGCCAGCAGCCTACGACCCCGGCGGAATGGCTACACCTTC CASSLRPRRNGYTF
TRBJ1-2 TRBV9 - TRBD1 TGTGCCAGCCGCGTAGGGCACGGGACAGGGGGTAATTATGGCTACACCTTC CASRVGHGTGGNYGYTF
TRBJ2-5 TRBV18 - TRBD1 TGTGCCAGCTCACCTTTCACAGGGGGCCAAGAGACCCAGTACTTC CASSPFTGGQETQYF
TRBJ1-1 TRBV7-2 - TRBD1 TGTGCCAGCAGCCCACCTTACAGGGGGAGGACTGAAGCTTTCTTT CASSPPYRGRTEAFF
TRBJ2-7 TRBV29-1 - TRBD2 TGCAGCGCAGCGGGACGATTCTCCTCCTACGAGCAGTACTTC CSAAGRFSSYEQYF
TRBJ1-2 TRBV7-8 few TRBD1 TGTGCCAGCAGCTTCACCGACAGGGGAATAGGTGGCTACACCTTC CASSFTDRGIGGYTF
TRBJ1-4 TRBV19 - TRBD1 TGTGCCAGTAGTACTTTACAGGGGGCACGTGAAAAACTGTTTTTT CASSTLQGAREKLFF
TRBJ1-4 TRBV7-9 - - TGTTCCAGCAGCACATTCAGGGGAGGGGATGAAAAACTGTTTTTT CSSSTFRGGDEKLFF
TRBJ2-5 TRBV2 - TRBD2 TGTGCCAGCAGTCAACGTTTAACTAGCGGGAGAGAGACCCAGTACTTC CASSQRLTSGRETQYF
TRBJ1-5 TRBV7-2 - TRBD1 TGTGCCAGCAGCTCCCTCGGACAGGGAAATCAGCCCCAGCATTTT CASSSLGQGNQPQHF
TRBJ2-5 TRBV6-5 - - TGTGCCAGCAGTTCCACAACCGAGACCCAGTACTTC CASSSTTETQYF
TRBJ2-3 TRBV4-1 few - TGCGCCAGCAGCGTGACTCTAGGCACAGATACGCAGTATTTT CASSVTLGTDTQYF
TRBJ2-5 TRBV7-2 - TRBD2 TGTGCCAGCAGCATGCCACTAGCGGGGGGGCTAGAGACCCAGTACTTC CASSMPLAGGLETQYF
TRBJ2-7 TRBV23-1 - - TGCGCCCTACCCTGGAGGGTCTACGAGCAGTACTTC CALPWRVYEQYF
TRBJ1-5 TRBV19 - - TGTGCCAGTAGTATAAGTAACAGGGTAGGCAATCAGCCCCAGCATTTT CASSISNRVGNQPQHF
TRBJ1-4 TRBV30 - TRBD1 TGTGCCTGTTACCGGGACAGGGTTGAAAAACTGTTTTTT CACYRDRVEKLFF
TRBJ2-7 TRBV5-4 - TRBD2 TGTGCCAGCAGCTTGGAATCGCGGGAGGTGGGCGAGCAGTACTTC CASSLESREVGEQYF
TRBJ1-1 TRBV11-3 - - TGTGCCAGCAGCAGGAGGGTGAACACTGAAGCTTTCTTT CASSRRVNTEAFF
TRBJ1-4 TRBV19 - - TGTGCCAGTAGTAGGACAGCAAGTAATGAAAAACTGTTTTTT CASSRTASNEKLFF
TRBJ1-3 TRBV19 few TRBD1 TGTGCCAGCACCTCGGCGGGACAGCTTCTCTCTGGAAACACCATATATTTT CASTSAGQLLSGNTIYF
TRBJ1-2 TRBV19 - TRBD1 TGTGCCAGTAGTAAAGGACAGGACGCCTATGGCTACACCTTC CASSKGQDAYGYTF
TRBJ1-1 TRBV2 - - TGTGCCAGCAGTGGTAGAAGGGGGAGTGGGGCTGAAGCTTTCTTT CASSGRRGSGAEAFF
TRBJ1-1 TRBV19 - - TGTGCCAGTAGTTGGGGGGTGAACACTGAAGCTTTCTTT CASSWGVNTEAFF